This TCR beta chain was found in a study of cytomegalovirus exposure and HLA in healthy donors. Study as a whole: The Caucasian-associated ancestry cluster held 65% to 85% of roughly 400 genotyped donors. Whole-study findings and limits: A later analysis found TCR association rates differed by HLA locus, highest for DRB1 and lowest for HLA-C. TCR beta sequences reportedly predicted the HLA-A and HLA-B alleles of most subjects accurately.

V lost 2 bases and J lost 0, with 12 bases in between. The CDR3 extends over 17 amino acids. The germline V gene encodes CDR1 SGDLS and CDR2 YYNGEE. The PCR employed 60 Vbeta primers together with 13 Jbeta primers. This table comes from immunoSEQ multiplex PCR, and its TCRdb copy is limited to in-frame clones, with some not included. The data contain 150,000 to 200,000 clones, approximately 84% of them singletons. This clone was recorded a few times. No antigen is known for it. Sequencing was performed on PBMCs. The origin of this receptor is a man aged 18 to 35 in good health and CMV-seropositive. This rearrangement joins TRBV9 to TRBJ2-6; D is possibly TRBD1 (6 bases). CDR3 sequence: CASSVGTRNSGANVLTF. DNA for the CDR3: TGTGCCAGCAGCGTCGGGACACGGAACTCTGGGGCCAACGTCCTGACTTTC.